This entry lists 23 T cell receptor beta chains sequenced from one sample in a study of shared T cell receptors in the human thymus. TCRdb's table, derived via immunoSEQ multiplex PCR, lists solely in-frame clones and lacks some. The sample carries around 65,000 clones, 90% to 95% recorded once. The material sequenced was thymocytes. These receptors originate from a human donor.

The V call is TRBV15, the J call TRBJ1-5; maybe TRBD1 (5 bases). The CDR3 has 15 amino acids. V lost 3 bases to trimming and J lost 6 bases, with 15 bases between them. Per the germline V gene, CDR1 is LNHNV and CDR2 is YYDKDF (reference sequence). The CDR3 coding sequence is TGTGCCACCAGCAGTCGGGCAGGGTCGAGTCAGCCCCAGCATTTT. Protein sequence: CATSSRAGSSQPQHF. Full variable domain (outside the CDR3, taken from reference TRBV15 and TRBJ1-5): DAMVIQNPRYQVTQFGKPVTLSCSQTLNHNVMYWYQQKSSQAPKLLFHYYDKDFNNEADTPDNFQSRRPNTSFCFLDIRSPGLGDTAMYLCATSSRAGSSQPQHFGDGTRLSIL.

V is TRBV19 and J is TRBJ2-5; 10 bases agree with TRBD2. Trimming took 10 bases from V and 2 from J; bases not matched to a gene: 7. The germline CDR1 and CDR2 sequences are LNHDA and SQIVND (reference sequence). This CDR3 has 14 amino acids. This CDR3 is CAINGTSVQETQYF. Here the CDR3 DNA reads TGTGCCATCAACGGGACTAGCGTGCAAGAGACCCAGTACTTC.

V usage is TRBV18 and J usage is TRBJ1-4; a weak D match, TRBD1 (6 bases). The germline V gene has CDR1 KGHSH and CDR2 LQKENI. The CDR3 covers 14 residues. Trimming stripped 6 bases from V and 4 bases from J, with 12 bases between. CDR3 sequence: CASSPGQSNEKLFF. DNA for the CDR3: TGTGCCAGCTCGCCCGGACAGAGTAATGAAAAACTGTTTTTT.

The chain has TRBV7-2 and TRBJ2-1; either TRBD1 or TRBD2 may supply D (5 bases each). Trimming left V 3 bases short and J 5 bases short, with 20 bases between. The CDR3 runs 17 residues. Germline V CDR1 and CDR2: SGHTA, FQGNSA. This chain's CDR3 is CASSFPFGGRADNEQFF. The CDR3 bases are TGTGCCAGCAGCTTTCCCTTTGGAGGCAGGGCTGACAATGAGCAGTTCTTC.

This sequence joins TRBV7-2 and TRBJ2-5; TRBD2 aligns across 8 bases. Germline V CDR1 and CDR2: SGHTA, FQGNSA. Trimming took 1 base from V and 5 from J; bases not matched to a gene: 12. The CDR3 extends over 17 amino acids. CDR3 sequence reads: CASSLERRGAPRETQYF. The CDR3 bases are TGTGCCAGCAGCTTAGAACGGCGGGGGGCCCCGCGGGAGACCCAGTACTTC. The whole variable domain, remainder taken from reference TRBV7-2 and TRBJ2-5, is GAGVSQSPSNKVTEKGKDVELRCDPISGHTALYWYRQSLGQGLEFLIYFQGNSAPDKSGLPSDRFSAERTGGSVSTLTIQRTQQEDSAVYLCASSLERRGAPRETQYFGPGTRLLVL.

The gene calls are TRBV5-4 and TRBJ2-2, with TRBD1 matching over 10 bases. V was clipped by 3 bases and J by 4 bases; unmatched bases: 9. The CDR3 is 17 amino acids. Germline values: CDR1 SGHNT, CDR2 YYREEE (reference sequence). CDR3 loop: CASSYKSRDRGTGELFF. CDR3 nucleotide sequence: TGTGCCAGCAGCTATAAATCCCGGGACAGGGGCACCGGGGAGCTGTTTTTT.

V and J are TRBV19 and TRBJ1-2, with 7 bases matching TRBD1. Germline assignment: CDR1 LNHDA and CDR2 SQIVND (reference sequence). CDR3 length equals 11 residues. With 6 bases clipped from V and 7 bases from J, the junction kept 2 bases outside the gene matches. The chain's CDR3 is CASRRQGGYTF. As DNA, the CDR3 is TGTGCCAGTAGGAGACAGGGTGGCTACACCTTC. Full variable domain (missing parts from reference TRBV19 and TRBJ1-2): DGGITQSPKYLFRKEGQNVTLSCEQNLNHDAMYWYRQDPGQGLRLIYYSQIVNDFQKGDIAEGYSVSREKKESFPLTVTSAQKNPTAFYLCASRRQGGYTFGSGTRLTVV.

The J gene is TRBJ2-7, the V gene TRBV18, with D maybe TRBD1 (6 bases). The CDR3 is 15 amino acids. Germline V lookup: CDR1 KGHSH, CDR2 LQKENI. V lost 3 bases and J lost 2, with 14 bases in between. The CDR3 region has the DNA TGTGCCAGCTCACCCCTTAGACAGGCTCCCTACGAGCAGTACTTC. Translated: CASSPLRQAPYEQYF.

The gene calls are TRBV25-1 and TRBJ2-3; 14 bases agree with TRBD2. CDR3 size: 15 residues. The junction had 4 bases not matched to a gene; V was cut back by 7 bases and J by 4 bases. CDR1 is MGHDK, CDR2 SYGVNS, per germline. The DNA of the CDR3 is TGTGCCAGCACGACTAGCGGGGGGGCCCCAGATACGCAGTATTTT. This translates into CASTTSGGAPDTQYF.

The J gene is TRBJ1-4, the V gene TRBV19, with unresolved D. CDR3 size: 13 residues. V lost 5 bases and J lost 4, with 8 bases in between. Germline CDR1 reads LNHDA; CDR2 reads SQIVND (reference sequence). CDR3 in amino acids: CASSREINEKLFF. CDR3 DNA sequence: TGTGCCAGTAGTCGAGAGATTAATGAAAAACTGTTTTTT.

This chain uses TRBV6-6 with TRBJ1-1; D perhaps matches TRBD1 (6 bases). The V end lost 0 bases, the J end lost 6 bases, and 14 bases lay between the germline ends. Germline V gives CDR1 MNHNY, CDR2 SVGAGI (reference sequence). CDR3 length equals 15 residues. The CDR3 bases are TGTGCCAGCAGTTACTCGTTAGACAGGCGGGCTGAAGCTTTCTTT. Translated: CASSYSLDRRAEAFF.

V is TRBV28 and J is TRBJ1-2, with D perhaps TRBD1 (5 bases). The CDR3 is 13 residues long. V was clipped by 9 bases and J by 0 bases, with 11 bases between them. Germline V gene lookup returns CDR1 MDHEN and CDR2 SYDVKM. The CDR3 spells CASTGRSNYGYTF. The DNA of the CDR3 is TGTGCCAGTACGGGACGGTCTAACTATGGCTACACCTTC.

The chain's CDR3 is CASSEEDKPNQPQHF. The CDR3 DNA reads TGTGCCAGCAGTGAAGAGGACAAGCCTAATCAGCCCCAGCATTTT. V and J are TRBV6-1 and TRBJ1-5, with D perhaps TRBD1 (5 bases). Germline V CDR1 and CDR2: MNHNS, SASEGT. V shed 1 base and J shed 4 bases, with 11 bases lying between them. The CDR3 has 15 amino acids.

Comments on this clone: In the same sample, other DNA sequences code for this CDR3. The CDR3 protein is CASSENEGHNSNQPQHF. The DNA of the CDR3 is TGTGCCAGTAGTGAGAATGAGGGACACAATAGCAATCAGCCCCAGCATTTT. The chain recombines TRBV19 with TRBJ1-5; D is possibly TRBD1 (6 bases). The CDR3 runs to 17 residues. Deletions cut 5 bases from V and 0 bases from J, with 17 bases between. Germline V gene lookup returns CDR1 LNHDA and CDR2 SQIVND (reference sequence).

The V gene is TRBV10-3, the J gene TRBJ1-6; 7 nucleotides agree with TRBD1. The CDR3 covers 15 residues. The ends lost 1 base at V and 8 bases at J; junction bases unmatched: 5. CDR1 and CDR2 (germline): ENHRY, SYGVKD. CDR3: CAISEYRGLDSPLHF. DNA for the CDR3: TGTGCCATCAGTGAGTACAGGGGTTTAGATTCACCCCTCCACTTT.

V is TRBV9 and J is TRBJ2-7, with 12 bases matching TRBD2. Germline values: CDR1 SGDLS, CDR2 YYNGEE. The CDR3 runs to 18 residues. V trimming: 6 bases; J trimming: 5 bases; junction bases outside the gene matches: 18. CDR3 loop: CASTITSTSGGPSDEQYF. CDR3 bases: TGTGCCAGCACCATAACGTCGACTAGCGGGGGACCCTCGGACGAGCAGTACTTC.

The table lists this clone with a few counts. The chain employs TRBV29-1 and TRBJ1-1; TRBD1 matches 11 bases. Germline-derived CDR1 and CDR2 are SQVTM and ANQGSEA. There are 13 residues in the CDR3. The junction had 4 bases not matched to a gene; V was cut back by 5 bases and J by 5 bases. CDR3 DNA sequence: TGCAGCGTTAAAGGGACAGGGGGAACTGAAGCTTTCTTT. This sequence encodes CSVKGTGGTEAFF.

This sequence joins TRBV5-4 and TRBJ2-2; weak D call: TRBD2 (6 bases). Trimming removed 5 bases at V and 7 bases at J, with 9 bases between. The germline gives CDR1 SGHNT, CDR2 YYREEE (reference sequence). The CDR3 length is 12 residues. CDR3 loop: CASRTRGGELFF. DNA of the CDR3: TGTGCCAGCAGGACTAGGGGCGGGGAGCTGTTTTTT.

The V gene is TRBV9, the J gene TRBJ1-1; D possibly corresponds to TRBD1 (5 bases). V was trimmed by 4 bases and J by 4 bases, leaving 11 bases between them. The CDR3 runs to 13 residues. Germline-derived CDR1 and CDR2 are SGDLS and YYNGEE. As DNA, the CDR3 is TGTGCCAGCAGCTTTAGGAGGGGCACTGAAGCTTTCTTT. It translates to CASSFRRGTEAFF.

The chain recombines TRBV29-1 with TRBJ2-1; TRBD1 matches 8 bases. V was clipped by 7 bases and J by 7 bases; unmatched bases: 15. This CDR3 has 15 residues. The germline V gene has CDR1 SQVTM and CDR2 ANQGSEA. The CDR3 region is CSDRLRGQSENEQFF. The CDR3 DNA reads TGCAGCGACCGCCTCAGGGGGCAGTCCGAAAATGAGCAGTTCTTC.

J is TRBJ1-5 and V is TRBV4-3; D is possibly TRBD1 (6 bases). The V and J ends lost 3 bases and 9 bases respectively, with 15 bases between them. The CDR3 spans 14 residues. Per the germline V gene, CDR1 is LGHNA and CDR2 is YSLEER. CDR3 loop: CASSQVTGSRPQHF. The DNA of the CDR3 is TGCGCCAGCAGCCAGGTTACAGGGTCCCGGCCCCAGCATTTT.

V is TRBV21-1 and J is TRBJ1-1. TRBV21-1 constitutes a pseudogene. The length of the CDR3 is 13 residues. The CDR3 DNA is TGTGCCAGCAGCAAAGCGGGGAACACTGAAGCTTTCTTT. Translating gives CASSKAGNTEAFF.

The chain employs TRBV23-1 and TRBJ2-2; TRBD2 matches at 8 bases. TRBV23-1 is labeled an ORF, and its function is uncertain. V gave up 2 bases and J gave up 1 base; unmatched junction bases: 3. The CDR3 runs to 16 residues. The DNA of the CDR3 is TGCGCCAGCAGTCAAGAGCTAGCGGGGAACACCGGGGAGCTGTTTTTT. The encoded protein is CASSQELAGNTGELFF.